This T cell receptor (beta chain) stems from a study of shared clonotypes between healthy human individuals. In the case of this clone: Antigen unknown.

CDR3 length: 17 amino acids. The germline CDR1 and CDR2 sequences are MDHEN and SYDVKM. V gave up 6 bases and J gave up 2 bases; unmatched junction bases: 10. Study-wide results and caveats: Among donors, sharing of clonotypes was expected to be affected by sequencing depth.

The assay ran at deep level. The repertoire was sequenced with immunoSEQ multiplex PCR; TCRdb's copy has only in-frame clones and lacks some. This sample has 850,000 to 1,100,000 clones, with 70% to 80% found just once. The specimen was memory CD4+ T cells from PBMCs. Noted subset: CD45RA-negative fraction. The V and J genes are TRBV28 and TRBJ2-2; TRBD2 agrees at 9 bases. The sequence came from a man younger than 35 in good health. Some clones in this sample may be carry-over from other donors' samples. The CDR3 protein is CASSQQGGRANTGELFF. Here the CDR3 DNA reads TGTGCCAGCAGCCAACAGGGCGGGAGGGCCAACACCGGGGAGCTGTTTTTT.